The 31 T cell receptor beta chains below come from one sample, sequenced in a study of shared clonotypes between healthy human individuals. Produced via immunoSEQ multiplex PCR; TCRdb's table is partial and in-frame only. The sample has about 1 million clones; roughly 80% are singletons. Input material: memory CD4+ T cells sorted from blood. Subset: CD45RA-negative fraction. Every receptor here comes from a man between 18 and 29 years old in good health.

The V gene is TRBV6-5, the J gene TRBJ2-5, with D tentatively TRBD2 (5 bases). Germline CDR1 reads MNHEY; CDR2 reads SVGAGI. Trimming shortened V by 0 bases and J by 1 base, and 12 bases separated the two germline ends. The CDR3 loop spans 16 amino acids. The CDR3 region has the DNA TGTGCCAGCAGTTACTCGCCCGGTAGCGTCCAAGAGACCCAGTACTTC. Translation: CASSYSPGSVQETQYF.

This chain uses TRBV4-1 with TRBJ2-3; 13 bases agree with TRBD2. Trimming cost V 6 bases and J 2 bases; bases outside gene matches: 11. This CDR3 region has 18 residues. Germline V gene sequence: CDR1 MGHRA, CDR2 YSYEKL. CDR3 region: CASSPGLAGFGPTDTQYF. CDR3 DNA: TGCGCCAGCAGTCCGGGACTAGCGGGATTTGGACCCACAGATACGCAGTATTTT.

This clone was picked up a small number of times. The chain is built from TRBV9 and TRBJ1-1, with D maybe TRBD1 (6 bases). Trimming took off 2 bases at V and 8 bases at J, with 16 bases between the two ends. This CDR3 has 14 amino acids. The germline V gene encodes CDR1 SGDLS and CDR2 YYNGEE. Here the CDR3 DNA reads TGTGCCAGCAGCGTGTTAACAGGGCCGCTCGAAGCTTTCTTT. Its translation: CASSVLTGPLEAFF.

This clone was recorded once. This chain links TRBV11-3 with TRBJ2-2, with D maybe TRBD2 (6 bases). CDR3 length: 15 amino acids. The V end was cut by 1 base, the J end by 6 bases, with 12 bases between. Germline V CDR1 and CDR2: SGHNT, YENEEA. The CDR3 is CASSLAGRGSGELFF. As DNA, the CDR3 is TGTGCCAGCAGCTTAGCAGGGCGGGGATCCGGGGAGCTGTTTTTT.

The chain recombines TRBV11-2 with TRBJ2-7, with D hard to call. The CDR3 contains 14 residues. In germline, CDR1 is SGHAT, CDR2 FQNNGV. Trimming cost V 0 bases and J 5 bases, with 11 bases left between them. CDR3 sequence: CASSLDGSRNEQYF. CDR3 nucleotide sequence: TGTGCCAGCAGCTTAGACGGCAGTCGCAACGAGCAGTACTTC.

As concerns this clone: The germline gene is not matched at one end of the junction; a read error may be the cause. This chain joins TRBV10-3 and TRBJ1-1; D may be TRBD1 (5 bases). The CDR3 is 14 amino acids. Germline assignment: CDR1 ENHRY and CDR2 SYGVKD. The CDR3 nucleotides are TGTGCCATCAGCCTCGGGACGGGGAACGCTGAAGCTTTCTTT. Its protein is CAISLGTGNAEAFF.

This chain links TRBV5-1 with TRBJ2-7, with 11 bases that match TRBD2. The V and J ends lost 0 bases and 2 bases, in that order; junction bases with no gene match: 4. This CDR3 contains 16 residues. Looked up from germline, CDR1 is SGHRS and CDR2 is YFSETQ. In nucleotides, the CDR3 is TGCGCCAGCAGCTTGGACTTGACTAGCGGGACCTACGAGCAGTACTTC. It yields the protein CASSLDLTSGTYEQYF.

CDR3 DNA sequence: TGTGCCAGCAGCGTCAGGGCCGAACAGCCCCAGCATTTT. The encoded protein is CASSVRAEQPQHF. V is TRBV27 and J is TRBJ1-5; possible D gene TRBD1, 5 bases. The germline CDR1 and CDR2 sequences are MNHEY and SMNVEV (reference sequence). The CDR3 totals 13 residues. The V and J ends lost 6 bases and 7 bases respectively, with 13 bases between them.

As DNA, the CDR3 is TGTGCCAGCAGATCCCCCTGGGGGGTGGAGGATGGCTACACCTTC. This gives the protein CASRSPWGVEDGYTF. This rearrangement joins TRBV6-6 to TRBJ1-2; weak D call: TRBD1 (5 bases). Trimming removed 6 bases from V and 6 bases from J, with 20 bases in between. The germline gives CDR1 MNHNY, CDR2 SVGAGI (reference sequence). CDR3 length: 15 amino acids.

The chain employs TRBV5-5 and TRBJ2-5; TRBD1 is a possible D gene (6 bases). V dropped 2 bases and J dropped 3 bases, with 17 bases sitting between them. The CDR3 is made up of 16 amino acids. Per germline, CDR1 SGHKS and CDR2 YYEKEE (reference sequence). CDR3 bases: TGTGCCAGCAGCTTTCGTTTTGGGGGCCATGAAGAGACCCAGTACTTC. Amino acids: CASSFRFGGHEETQYF.

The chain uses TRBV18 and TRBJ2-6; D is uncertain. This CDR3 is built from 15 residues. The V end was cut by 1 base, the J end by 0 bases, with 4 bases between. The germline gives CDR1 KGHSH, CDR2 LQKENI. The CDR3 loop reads CASSPQISGANVLTF. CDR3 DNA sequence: TGTGCCAGCTCACCACAGATCTCTGGGGCCAACGTCCTGACTTTC. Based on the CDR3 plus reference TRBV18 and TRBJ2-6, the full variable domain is NAGVMQNPRHLVRRRGQEARLRCSPMKGHSHVYWYRQLPEEGLKFMVYLQKENIIDESGMPKERFSAEFPKEGPSILRIQQVVRGDSAAYFCASSPQISGANVLTFGAGSRLTVL.

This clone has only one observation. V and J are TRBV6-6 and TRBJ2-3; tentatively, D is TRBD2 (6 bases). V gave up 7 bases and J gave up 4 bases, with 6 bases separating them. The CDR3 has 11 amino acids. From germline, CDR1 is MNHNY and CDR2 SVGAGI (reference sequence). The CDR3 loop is CASTSADTQYF. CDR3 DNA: TGTGCCAGCACTAGCGCAGATACGCAGTATTTT.

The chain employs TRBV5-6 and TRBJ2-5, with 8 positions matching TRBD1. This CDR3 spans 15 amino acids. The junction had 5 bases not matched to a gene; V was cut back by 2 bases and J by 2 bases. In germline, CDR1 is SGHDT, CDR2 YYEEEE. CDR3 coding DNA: TGTGCCAGCAGCTTCCAGGGGGCGGGACAAGAGACCCAGTACTTC. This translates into CASSFQGAGQETQYF.

For the CDR3, the DNA is TGTGCCAGCACCCGACGGGGGGTTCAAGAGACCCAGTACTTC. Amino acid sequence: CASTRRGVQETQYF. V usage is TRBV2 and J usage is TRBJ2-5; 7 nucleotides match TRBD2. With 7 bases clipped from V and 2 bases from J, the junction kept 7 bases outside the gene matches. Germline V CDR1 and CDR2: SNHLY, FYNNEI. This CDR3 has 14 residues.

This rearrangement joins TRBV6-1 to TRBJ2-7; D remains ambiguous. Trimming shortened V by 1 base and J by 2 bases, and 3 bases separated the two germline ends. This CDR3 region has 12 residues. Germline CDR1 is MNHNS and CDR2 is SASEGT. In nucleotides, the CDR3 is TGTGCCAGCAGTGAAGAGCCCTACGAGCAGTACTTC. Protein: CASSEEPYEQYF.

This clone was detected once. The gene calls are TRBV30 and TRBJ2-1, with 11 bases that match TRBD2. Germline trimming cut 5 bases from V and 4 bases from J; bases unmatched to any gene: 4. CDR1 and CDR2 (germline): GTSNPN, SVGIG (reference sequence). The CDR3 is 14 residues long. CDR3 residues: CAWVIAGGYNEQFF. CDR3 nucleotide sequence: TGTGCCTGGGTAATAGCGGGGGGGTACAATGAGCAGTTCTTC.

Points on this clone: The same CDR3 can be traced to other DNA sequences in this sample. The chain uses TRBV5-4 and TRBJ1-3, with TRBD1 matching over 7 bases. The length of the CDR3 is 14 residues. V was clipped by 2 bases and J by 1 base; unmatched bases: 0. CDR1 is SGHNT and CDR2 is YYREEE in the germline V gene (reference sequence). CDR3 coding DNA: TGTGCCAGCAGCTTACAGGGGTCTGGAAACACCATATATTTT. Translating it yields CASSLQGSGNTIYF.

CDR3: CASSLEGQGGQPQHF. For the CDR3, the DNA is TGTGCCAGCAGCTTAGAAGGCCAGGGGGGTCAGCCCCAGCATTTT. This chain joins TRBV11-2 and TRBJ1-5, with 7 bases matching TRBD1. Trimming at V came to 0 bases and at J to 6 bases, leaving 5 bases not matched to a gene. Looked up from germline, CDR1 is SGHAT and CDR2 is FQNNGV. The CDR3 length is 15 residues.

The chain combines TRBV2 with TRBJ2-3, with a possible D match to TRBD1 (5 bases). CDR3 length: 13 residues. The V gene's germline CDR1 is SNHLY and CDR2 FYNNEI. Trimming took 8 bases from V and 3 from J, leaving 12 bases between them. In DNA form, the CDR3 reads TGTGCCAGCCACCTTAGGGGTACAGATACGCAGTATTTT. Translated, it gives CASHLRGTDTQYF.

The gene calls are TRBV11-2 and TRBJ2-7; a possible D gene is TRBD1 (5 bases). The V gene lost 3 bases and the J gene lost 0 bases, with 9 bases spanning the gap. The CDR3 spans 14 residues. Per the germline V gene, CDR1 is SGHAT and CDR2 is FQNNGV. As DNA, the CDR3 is TGTGCCAGCAGCTTGGAAAGGGGCTCCTACGAGCAGTACTTC. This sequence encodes CASSLERGSYEQYF.

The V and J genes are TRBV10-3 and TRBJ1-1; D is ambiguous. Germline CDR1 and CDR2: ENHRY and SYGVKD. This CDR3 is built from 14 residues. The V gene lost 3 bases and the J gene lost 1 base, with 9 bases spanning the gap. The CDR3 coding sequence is TGTGCCATCAGTGAACAGAATGGGAACACTGAAGCTTTCTTT. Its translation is CAISEQNGNTEAFF.

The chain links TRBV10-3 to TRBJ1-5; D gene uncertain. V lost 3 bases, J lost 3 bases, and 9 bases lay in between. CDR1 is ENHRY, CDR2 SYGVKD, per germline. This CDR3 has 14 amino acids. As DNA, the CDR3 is TGTGCCATCAGTGACGGGCAGAACAATCAGCCCCAGCATTTT. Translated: CAISDGQNNQPQHF.

DNA for the CDR3: TGTGCCAGCAGCTTCGGGGGCCAACTAGGCGAGCAGTACTTC. Translation: CASSFGGQLGEQYF. J is TRBJ2-7 and V is TRBV7-2; D is perhaps TRBD1 or TRBD2 (6 bases each). V was shortened by 3 bases and J by 6 bases, with 15 bases between the two germline ends. The V gene's germline CDR1 is SGHTA and CDR2 FQGNSA. This CDR3 is built from 14 residues.

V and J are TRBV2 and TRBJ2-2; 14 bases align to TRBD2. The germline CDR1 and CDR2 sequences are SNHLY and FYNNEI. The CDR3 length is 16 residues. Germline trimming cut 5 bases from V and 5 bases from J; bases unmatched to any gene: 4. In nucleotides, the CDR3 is TGTGCCAGCAGTAACGGACTAGCGGGGGGTACCGGGGAGCTGTTTTTT. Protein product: CASSNGLAGGTGELFF.

For the CDR3, the DNA is TGTGCCATCAGTGACGGAAAACGGACTGAAGCTTTCTTT. Translation: CAISDGKRTEAFF. The gene calls are TRBV10-3 and TRBJ1-1; no definite D call. This CDR3 has 13 residues. Germline CDR1 and CDR2: ENHRY and SYGVKD. Deletions cut 3 bases from V and 5 bases from J, with 10 bases between.

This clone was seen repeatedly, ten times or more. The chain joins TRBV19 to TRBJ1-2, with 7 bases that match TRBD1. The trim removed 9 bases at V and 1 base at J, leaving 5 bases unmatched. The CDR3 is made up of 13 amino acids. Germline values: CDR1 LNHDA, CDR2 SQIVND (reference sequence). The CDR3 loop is CASRDSNNYGYTF. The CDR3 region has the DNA TGTGCCAGCCGGGACAGTAATAACTATGGCTACACCTTC.

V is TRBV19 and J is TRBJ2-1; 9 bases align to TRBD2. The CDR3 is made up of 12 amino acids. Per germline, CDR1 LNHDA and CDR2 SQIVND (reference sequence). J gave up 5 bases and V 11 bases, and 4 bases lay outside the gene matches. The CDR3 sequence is CAGLARDNEQFF. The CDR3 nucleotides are TGTGCCGGACTAGCGCGAGACAATGAGCAGTTCTTC.

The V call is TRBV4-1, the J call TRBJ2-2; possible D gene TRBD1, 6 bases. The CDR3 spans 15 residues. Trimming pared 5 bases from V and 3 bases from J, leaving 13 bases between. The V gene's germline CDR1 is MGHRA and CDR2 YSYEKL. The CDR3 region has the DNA TGCGCCAGCAGCGCCAGGGGTAGGGACACCGGGGAGCTGTTTTTT. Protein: CASSARGRDTGELFF.

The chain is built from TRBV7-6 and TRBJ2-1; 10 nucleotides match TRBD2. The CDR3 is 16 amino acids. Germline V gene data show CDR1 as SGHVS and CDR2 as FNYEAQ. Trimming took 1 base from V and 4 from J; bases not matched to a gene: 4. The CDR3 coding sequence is TGTGCCAGCAGCTTAGATCGAGCGGGAGGGTACAATGAGCAGTTCTTC. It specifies CASSLDRAGGYNEQFF.

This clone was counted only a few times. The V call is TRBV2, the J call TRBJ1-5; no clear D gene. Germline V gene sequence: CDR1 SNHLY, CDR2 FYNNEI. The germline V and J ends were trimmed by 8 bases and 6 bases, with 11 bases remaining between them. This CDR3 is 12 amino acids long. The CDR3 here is CASRKLGQPQHF. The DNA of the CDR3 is TGTGCCAGCCGAAAGTTGGGTCAGCCCCAGCATTTT.

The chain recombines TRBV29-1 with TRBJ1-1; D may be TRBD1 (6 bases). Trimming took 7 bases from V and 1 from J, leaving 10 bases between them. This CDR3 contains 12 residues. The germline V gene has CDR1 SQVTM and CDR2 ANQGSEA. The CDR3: CSGGGANTEAFF. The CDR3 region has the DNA TGCAGCGGTGGGGGCGCGAACACTGAAGCTTTCTTT.